This T cell receptor beta chain was documented in a study of read filtering for tumor transcriptome and immune sequencing. Regarding the study as a whole: The sorted CD138-negative fraction was a mixed bone marrow immune population, not purified T cells.

This clonotype was seen at least ten times. Its specificity is not known. This library used about 360 ng RNA and molecular barcoded adaptors spanning alpha/delta and beta/gamma chains. TCRdb ran MiXCR on the reads and lists one entry per CDR3 protein. The sample records about 40,000 distinct CDR3 sequences, approximately 13% being singletons. V was shortened by 0 bases and J by 7 bases, with 10 bases between the two germline ends. CDR3 length: 15 amino acids. The germline V gene encodes CDR1 LGHDT and CDR2 YNNKEL (reference sequence). This TCR came from a donor aged 40 or over with multiple myeloma. V usage is TRBV3-1 and J usage is TRBJ1-6, with D unclear. Input material: a population of CD138-negative cells sorted from bone marrow. CDR3 region: CASSQEGGQNSPLHF. The CDR3 DNA reads TGTGCCAGCAGCCAAGAAGGAGGTCAAAATTCACCCCTCCACTTT.